This T cell receptor beta chain was documented in a study of radiation and T cells in renal cell carcinoma (TCRdb year 2020). As for the study more broadly: The samples were obtained from a clinical trial, where primary renal cell carcinomas were treated with 15 Gy stereotactic body radiation therapy and then removed by nephrectomy 4 weeks afterward. In total, approximately 53 samples, comprising 25 or so tumors and around 27 peripheral blood samples, were subjected to TCR beta sequencing. In the roughly 54 samples combined, some 4,000,000 unique CDR3 nucleotide sequences were found, encoding roughly 2,500,000 unique CDR3 amino acid sequences. What the authors observed across the whole study: Dynamics of the blood repertoire were not tracked past 4 weeks after treatment. An increase in top tumor clonotypes in blood was observed from baseline to 2 weeks post-radiation, followed by contraction by 4 weeks, which was taken to suggest transient expansion of tumor-resident clones. Because the trial had a single-armed design, the trial could not examine how radiation dose or scheduling affected the TCR repertoire. No pretreatment tumor biopsies were available, so the baseline intratumoral presence of clonotypes could not be determined.

TCR beta libraries were generated from genomic DNA with the immunoSEQ kit, following the manufacturer's recommendations. Library preparation used a first multiplex PCR with proprietary primers, then a second PCR adding unique barcodes, with bead cleanups after each round. A kit-provided positive control reaction and a negative control reaction were included in every sample batch. The final libraries were assessed on an Agilent 4200 TapeStation D1000 ScreenTape, pooled by volume, and quantified by qPCR. Sequencing was performed on an Illumina NextSeq500 using a MidOutput 150-cycle cartridge, with 156 Read1 cycles, 15 Index1 cycles, and the kit custom primers. The pooled library was loaded at roughly 1 pM with a roughly 20% PhiX control spike-in. On the authors' methods: The vendor-processed data were analyzed in R, and a clonotype was defined as all T cells that share the same CDR3 nucleotide sequence. For clone abundance analyses, frequencies were normalized to the 10,000 most abundant clones in each sample. Public T cell clones, which averaged fewer than five per sample, were excluded before analysis. A difference in abundance of at least 32-fold between compartments was used to define tumor-enriched and baseline blood-enriched clonotypes. A beta-binomial differential abundance model was used to identify clonotypes that expanded or contracted between blood time points. The Baroni-Urbani and Buser coefficient was used to measure tumor-blood repertoire similarity, and groups were compared with two-tailed Wilcoxon tests in R. TCRdb carries this immuneACCESS record with in-frame sequences only. Its versions omit some clonotypes, under half of them owing to an unresolved V gene in the studies checked, with the rest unexplained. Clone size and V and J calls were adopted from that table, with D and trimming inferred from the DNA. This sample gives 45,000 to 55,000 clones in total; 80% of them show up just once. The ten largest account for around 30% of the sample.

The time point label corresponds to: blood 2 weeks post-SBRT. Read against the paper, the sample's treatment or condition label means: 15 Gy SBRT to primary tumor, nephrectomy 4 weeks later. To follow tumor-enriched clonotypes, serial peripheral blood was collected from radiation-treated patients at baseline and at 2 weeks and 4 weeks after SBRT. All patients had renal cell carcinoma with clear cell pathology. Genomic DNA for TCR sequencing was prepared using the QIAamp DNA Blood Mini Kit (Qiagen). The analyses included only samples that passed all quality control checks. This clone is a singleton in its sample. Its binding antigen is unknown. No clone much larger than this one lies a single base away; base qualities are absent. CDR1 and CDR2, looked up from the germline V gene (reference sequence), are GTSNPN and SVGIG. The CDR3 has 15 amino acids, counting the end cysteine and phenylalanine. The CDR3 DNA has 45 bases and is translated from base 1. The V end gives up 2 bases and the J end 4 bases, leaving 5 bases in the junction not matched to a gene.

The chain joins TRBV30 to TRBJ1-5, with 10 central nucleotides matching TRBD1. The sequencing here drew on blood, taken from a patient whose treatment included radiotherapy and nephrectomy. The source of this sequence is a woman in her 70s with renal cell carcinoma. Here is the DNA: TGTGCCTGGAGTCCCCCGGGACAGGGGAATCAGCCCCAGCATTTT. This is translated as CAWSPPGQGNQPQHF.